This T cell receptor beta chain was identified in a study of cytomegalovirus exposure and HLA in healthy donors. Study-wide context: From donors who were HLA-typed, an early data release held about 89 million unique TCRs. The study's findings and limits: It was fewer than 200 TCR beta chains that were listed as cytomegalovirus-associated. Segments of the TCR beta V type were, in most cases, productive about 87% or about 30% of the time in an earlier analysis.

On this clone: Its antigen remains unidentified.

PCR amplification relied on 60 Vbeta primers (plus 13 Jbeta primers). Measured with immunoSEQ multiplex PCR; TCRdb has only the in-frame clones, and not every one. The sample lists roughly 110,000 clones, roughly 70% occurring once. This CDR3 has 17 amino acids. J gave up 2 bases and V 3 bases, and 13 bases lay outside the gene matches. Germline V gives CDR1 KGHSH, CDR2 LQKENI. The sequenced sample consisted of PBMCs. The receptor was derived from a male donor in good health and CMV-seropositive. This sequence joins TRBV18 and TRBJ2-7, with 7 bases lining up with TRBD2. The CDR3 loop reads CASSPLERGTITYEQYF. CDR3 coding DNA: TGTGCCAGCTCACCTTTAGAAAGAGGGACTATAACCTACGAGCAGTACTTC.